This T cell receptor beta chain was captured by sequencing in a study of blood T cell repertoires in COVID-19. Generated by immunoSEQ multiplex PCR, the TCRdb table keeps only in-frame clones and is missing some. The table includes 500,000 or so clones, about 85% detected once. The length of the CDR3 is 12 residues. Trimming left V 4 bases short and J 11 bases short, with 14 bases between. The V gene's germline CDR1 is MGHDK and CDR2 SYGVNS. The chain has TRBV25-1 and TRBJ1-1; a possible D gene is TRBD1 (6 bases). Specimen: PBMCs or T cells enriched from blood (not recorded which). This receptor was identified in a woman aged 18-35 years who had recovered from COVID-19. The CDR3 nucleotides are TGTGCCAGCAGTGGCTCACAGGGTGAGGCTTTCTTT. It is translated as CASSGSQGEAFF.